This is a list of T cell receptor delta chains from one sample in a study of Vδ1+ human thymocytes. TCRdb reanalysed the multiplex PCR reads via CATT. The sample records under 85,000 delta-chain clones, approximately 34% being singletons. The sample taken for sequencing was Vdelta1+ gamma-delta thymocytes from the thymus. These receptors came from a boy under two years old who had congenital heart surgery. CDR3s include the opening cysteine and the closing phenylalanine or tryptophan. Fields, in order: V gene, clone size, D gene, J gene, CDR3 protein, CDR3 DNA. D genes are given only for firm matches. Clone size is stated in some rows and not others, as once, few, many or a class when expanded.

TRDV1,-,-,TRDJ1,CALGDRGGLPPLRGWETDKLIF,TGTGCTCTTGGGGACCGGGGGGGCCTTCCCCCCTTGCGAGGATGGGAGACCGATAAACTCATCTTT
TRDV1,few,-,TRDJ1,CALGDRSYPSYWGKYTDKLIF,TGTGCTCTTGGGGACCGTTCCTACCCGAGTTACTGGGGAAAGTACACCGATAAACTCATCTTT
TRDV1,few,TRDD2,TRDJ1,CALGFPSYVRGIWYTDKLIF,TGTGCTCTTGGGTTCCCTTCCTACGTTCGGGGGATCTGGTACACCGATAAACTCATCTTT
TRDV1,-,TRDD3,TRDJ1,CALGELVLPSYVLGDMSDKLIF,TGTGCTCTTGGGGAACTGGTCCTACCGTCATATGTACTGGGGGATATGTCCGATAAACTCATCTTT
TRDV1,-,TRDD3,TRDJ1,CALGERRTSLVLGVNTDKLIF,TGTGCTCTTGGGGAAAGGAGGACTTCTCTAGTACTGGGGGTCAACACCGATAAACTCATCTTT
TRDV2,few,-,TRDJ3,CACDTLVQLDSSCWDTRQMFF,TGTGCCTGTGACACTTTGGTCCAATTGGATAGTAGTTGCTGGGACACCCGACAGATGTTTTTC
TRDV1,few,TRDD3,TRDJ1,CALGEPFGAVRRGDTTTDKLIF,TGTGCTCTTGGGGAACCCTTCGGGGCAGTCCGGAGGGGGGATACGACCACCGATAAACTCATCTTT
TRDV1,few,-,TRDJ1,CALGNPRGDPLETDKLIF,TGTGCTCTTGGGAACCCCCGGGGGGACCCATTGGAAACCGATAAACTCATCTTT
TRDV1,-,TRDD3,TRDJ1,CALGEYSSAGEQVFPTEPLGDTSDKLIF,TGTGCTCTTGGGGAATATTCTTCGGCTGGGGAACAAGTATTCCCTACCGAACCGTTGGGGGATACGAGCGATAAACTCATCTTT
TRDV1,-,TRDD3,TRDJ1,CALGELEALIPRAVVLGDPNTDKLIF,TGTGCTCTTGGGGAACTAGAAGCATTAATCCCTAGAGCCGTTGTACTGGGGGATCCCAACACCGATAAACTCATCTTT
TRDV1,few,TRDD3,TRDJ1,CALGEAPKYQLGDTVDTDKLIF,TGTGCTCTTGGGGAGGCGCCGAAATACCAACTGGGGGATACGGTAGACACCGATAAACTCATCTTT
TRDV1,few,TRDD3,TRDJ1,CALGDPTPPPHTGGYAGTDKLIF,TGTGCTCTTGGGGACCCAACACCTCCCCCCCACACTGGGGGATACGCGGGAACCGATAAACTCATCTTT
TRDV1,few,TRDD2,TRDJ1,CALGGGQAFLRVLAAKLIF,TGTGCTCTTGGGGGAGGACAAGCCTTCCTACGCGTACTGGCGGCAAAACTCATCTTT
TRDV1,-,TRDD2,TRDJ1,CALGDFPFLLGPSADKLIF,TGTGCTCTTGGGGACTTCCCCTTCCTACTGGGGCCTAGCGCCGATAAACTCATCTTT
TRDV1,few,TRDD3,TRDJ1,CALGGIDTSGGYRYTDKLIF,TGTGCTCTTGGGGGAATAGACACGTCCGGGGGATACAGGTACACCGATAAACTCATCTTT
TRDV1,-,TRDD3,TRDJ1,CALGELTFLRTGGSGDTDKLIF,TGTGCTCTTGGGGAACTTACCTTCCTCCGTACTGGGGGATCGGGGGACACCGATAAACTCATCTTT
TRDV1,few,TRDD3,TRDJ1,CALGEWGINTDKLIF,TGTGCTCTTGGGGAATGGGGGATTAACACCGATAAACTCATCTTT
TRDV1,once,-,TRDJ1,CALGDLGCEYTDKLIF,TGTGCTCTTGGGGACCTCGGCTGTGAGTACACCGATAAACTCATCTTT
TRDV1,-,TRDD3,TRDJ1,CALGEPHVGIRRTTDKLIF,TGTGCTCTTGGGGAACCCCACGTGGGGATACGCCGTACCACCGATAAACTCATCTTT
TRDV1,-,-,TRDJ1,CALGEVNPTVILRFSDKLIF,TGTGCTCTTGGGGAAGTCAACCCTACGGTTATACTCCGATTCTCCGATAAACTCATCTTT
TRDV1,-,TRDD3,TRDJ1,CALGSYERVPIGGYFTDKLIF,TGTGCTCTTGGGTCCTACGAACGGGTCCCTATTGGGGGATACTTCACCGATAAACTCATCTTT
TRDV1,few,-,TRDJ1,CALGETTSFLTGDRGILGLTDKLIF,TGTGCTCTTGGGGAAACCACCTCCTTCCTAACGGGGGACCGGGGGATACTGGGGCTTACCGATAAACTCATCTTT
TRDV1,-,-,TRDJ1,CALLHTDKLIF,TGTGCTCTTCTCCACACCGATAAACTCATCTTT
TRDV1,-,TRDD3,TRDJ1,CALGEVVLPNYWGICVGGTDKLIF,TGTGCTCTTGGGGAAGTCGTCCTTCCCAATTACTGGGGGATATGTGTAGGGGGCACCGATAAACTCATCTTT
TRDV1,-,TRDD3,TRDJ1,CALGELPLPPHSTGGPGIDTDKLIF,TGTGCTCTTGGGGAACTTCCCCTCCCTCCTCACTCTACTGGGGGACCTGGAATTGACACCGATAAACTCATCTTT
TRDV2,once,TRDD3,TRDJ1,CACDTGADWGYPYTDKLIF,TGTGCCTGTGACACCGGCGCAGACTGGGGGTACCCGTACACCGATAAACTCATCTTT
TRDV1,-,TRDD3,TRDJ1,CALGELGLTKWGIGGTDKLIF,TGTGCTCTTGGGGAACTCGGCCTAACGAAGTGGGGGATAGGAGGGACCGATAAACTCATCTTT
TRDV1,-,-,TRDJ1,CALGEITFLPRPTGGSIDKLIF,TGTGCTCTTGGGGAAATAACCTTCCTACCCAGACCTACTGGGGGGTCCATCGATAAACTCATCTTT
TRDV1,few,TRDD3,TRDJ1,CALFHPAVWIRYTDKLIF,TGTGCTCTTTTCCATCCGGCGGTCTGGATACGGTACACCGATAAACTCATCTTT
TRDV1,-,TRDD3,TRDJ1,CALGDPCTGGVWDKLIF,TGTGCTCTTGGGGACCCCTGTACTGGGGGAGTGTGGGATAAACTCATCTTT
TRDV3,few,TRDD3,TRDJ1,CASRRGTGGYAEFTDKLIF,TGTGCCTCTAGGAGGGGGACTGGGGGATACGCGGAGTTCACCGATAAACTCATCTTT
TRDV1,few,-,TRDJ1,CALGELSPLPPILGNLYTDKLIF,TGTGCTCTTGGGGAACTTAGTCCCCTTCCTCCGATACTGGGGAACCTTTACACCGATAAACTCATCTTT
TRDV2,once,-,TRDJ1,CACDTDLSWYTDKLIF,TGTGCCTGTGACACCGATCTCAGTTGGTACACCGATAAACTCATCTTT
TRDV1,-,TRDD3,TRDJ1,CALGELNPYEVLGDRRGYTDKLIF,TGTGCTCTTGGGGAACTAAATCCCTACGAGGTCCTGGGGGATAGACGGGGGTACACCGATAAACTCATCTTT
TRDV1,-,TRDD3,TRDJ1,CALGVRRFPRLGILYTDKLIF,TGTGCTCTTGGGGTCCGGAGGTTTCCTCGGCTGGGGATACTCTACACCGATAAACTCATCTTT
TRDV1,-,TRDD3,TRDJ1,CALGEINPLFPILGDSHPKLIF,TGTGCTCTTGGGGAAATCAACCCCTTGTTCCCCATACTGGGGGATTCCCACCCTAAACTCATCTTT
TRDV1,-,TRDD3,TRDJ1,CALGELLRPYHLGDLTDKLIF,TGTGCTCTTGGGGAACTGTTGCGTCCTTATCACCTGGGGGATCTCACCGATAAACTCATCTTT
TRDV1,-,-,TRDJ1,CALGEPRGLRPTDLRVPHTDKLIF,TGTGCTCTTGGGGAACCCCGAGGACTACGCCCGACTGATTTGAGGGTCCCCCACACCGATAAACTCATCTTT
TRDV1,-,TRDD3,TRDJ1,CALGARAGGYGDKLIF,TGTGCTCTTGGGGCCCGGGCGGGGGGATACGGCGATAAACTCATCTTT
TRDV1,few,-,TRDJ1,CALGKKEYYTDKLIF,TGTGCTCTTGGGAAAAAGGAATATTACACCGATAAACTCATCTTT
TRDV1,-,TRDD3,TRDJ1,CALGVLLGVDTDKLIF,TGTGCTCTTGGGGTCCTACTGGGGGTTGACACCGATAAACTCATCTTT